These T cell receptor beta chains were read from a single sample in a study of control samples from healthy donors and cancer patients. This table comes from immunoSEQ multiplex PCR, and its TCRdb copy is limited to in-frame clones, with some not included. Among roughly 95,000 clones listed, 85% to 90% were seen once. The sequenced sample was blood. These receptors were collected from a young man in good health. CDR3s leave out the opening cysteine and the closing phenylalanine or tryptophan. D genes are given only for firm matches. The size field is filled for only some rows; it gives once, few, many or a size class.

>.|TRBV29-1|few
SVEIPRNTIY
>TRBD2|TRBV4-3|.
ASSQGTSGYEQY
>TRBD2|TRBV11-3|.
ASSFLGTNNNEQF
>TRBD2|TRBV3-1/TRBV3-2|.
ASRRVAGGGETQY
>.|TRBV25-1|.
ASRNSLNTEAF
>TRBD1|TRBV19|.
ASSAGTATTYGYT
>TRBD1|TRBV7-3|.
ASSPGALRDSEQF
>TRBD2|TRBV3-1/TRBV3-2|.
ASSQVFAGAGLY
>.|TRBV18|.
ASSPWAQPLGEQY
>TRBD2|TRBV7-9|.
ASSSLAGVGFRNEQF
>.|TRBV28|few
ASSPPVGSGYEQY
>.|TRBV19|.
ASSVLAKITEAF
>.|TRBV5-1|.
ASSFGGQIYEQY
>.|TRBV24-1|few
ATSEGNNQPQH
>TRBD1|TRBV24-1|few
ATSDPGTGGYEQY
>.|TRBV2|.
ASRTGWGHEQY
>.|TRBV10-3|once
AISESGLLAEQY
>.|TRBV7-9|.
ASSQRGRGDYGYT
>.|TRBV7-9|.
ASSLSGDSPLH
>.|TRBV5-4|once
ASSFAANTGELF
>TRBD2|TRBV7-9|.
ASKGLAGDRETQY
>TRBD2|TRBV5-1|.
ASSRTSGQNEQF